In this sample, the clone carrying this TCR beta chain turned up a few times. This entry is derived from a study of blood T cell repertoires in COVID-19. On the study more broadly: The United States, Italy and Spain were the sources of the acute and convalescent COVID-19 samples.

Assay used: immunoSEQ multiplex PCR; TCRdb lists only in-frame clones, some missing. The sample has some 160,000 clones, 80% seen once; the top ten hold 6.5%. Sequenced sample: peripheral blood. The clonotype comes from an older man with active or convalescent COVID-19.

The CDR3 sequence is CASSSREESEQYF. The CDR3 bases are TGTGCCAGCAGCTCACGGGAGGAATCCGAGCAGTACTTC. The chain carries TRBV7-3 and TRBJ2-7, with 7 nucleotides matching TRBD2. The CDR3 contains 13 residues. Germline loops: CDR1 SGHTA, CDR2 FQGTGA. J gave up 6 bases and V 4 bases, and 6 bases lay outside the gene matches.